The 21 T cell receptor beta chains reported below all come from one sample, sequenced in a study of CD8 T cells in Susac syndrome. RNA in amounts of roughly 0.45 to 1 ug was reverse transcribed with random hexamers. TCRdb passed the immunoSEQ multiplex PCR reads through MiXCR, listing each CDR3 protein once. The profile shows under 550,000 distinct CDR3 sequences, around 85% of them singletons. Sequenced material: CD8+ T cells from PBMCs. Source of these receptors: a human donor with multiple sclerosis.

The V gene is TRBV28, the J gene TRBJ2-7; 8 nucleotides match TRBD2. This CDR3 has 14 residues. Germline V CDR1 and CDR2: MDHEN, SYDVKM. J gave up 5 bases and V 2 bases, and 5 bases lay outside the gene matches. CDR3 residues: CASSLSGSVDEQYF. The CDR3, as DNA: TGTGCCAGCAGTTTAAGCGGGAGCGTCGACGAGCAGTACTTC.

The chain couples TRBV6-1 to TRBJ2-6; TRBD2 matches 7 bases. V lost 4 bases to trimming and J lost 2 bases; unmatched junction nucleotides: 2. Germline V gene sequence: CDR1 MNHNS, CDR2 SASEGT. The CDR3 consists of 15 residues. This CDR3 is CASSAGLAGANVLTF. The CDR3 region has the DNA TGTGCCAGCAGTGCCGGACTAGCTGGGGCCAACGTCCTGACTTTC.

The chain has TRBV19 and TRBJ1-1; possibly TRBD1 for D (5 bases). The CDR3 extends over 12 amino acids. Trimming shortened V by 3 bases and J by 5 bases, and 7 bases separated the two germline ends. In germline, CDR1 is LNHDA, CDR2 SQIVND (reference sequence). Written as DNA, the CDR3 is TGTGCCAGTAGTATCCGGGGGACTGAAGCTTTCTTT. It specifies CASSIRGTEAFF. Full variable domain (rest looked up from reference TRBV19 and TRBJ1-1): DGGITQSPKYLFRKEGQNVTLSCEQNLNHDAMYWYRQDPGQGLRLIYYSQIVNDFQKGDIAEGYSVSREKKESFPLTVTSAQKNPTAFYLCASSIRGTEAFFGQGTRLTVV.

The rearrangement joins TRBV6-1 to TRBJ1-4; TRBD1 might be the D (5 bases). V lost 5 bases and J lost 6, with 22 bases in between. The CDR3 is 17 amino acids. Germline V lookup: CDR1 MNHNS, CDR2 SASEGT. CDR3 sequence reads: CASSRRGFGDWHEKLFF. The CDR3 DNA follows: TGTGCCAGCAGTAGGAGAGGGTTTGGGGACTGGCATGAAAAACTGTTTTTT.

V gene TRBV7-8 combines with J gene TRBJ2-7; tentative D call: TRBD2 (5 bases). Between the trimmed V and J ends, which lost 5 bases and 1 base, there was a span of 15 bases. The CDR3 totals 15 residues. Germline V gives CDR1 SGHVS, CDR2 FQNEAQ. This chain's CDR3 is CASSPPLSGSYEQYF. As DNA, the CDR3 is TGTGCCAGCAGCCCCCCGCTAAGCGGATCCTACGAGCAGTACTTC.

The V call is TRBV18, the J call TRBJ1-6, with 12 bases aligning to TRBD1. Trimming removed 6 bases from V and 8 bases from J; junction bases left unmatched: 11. This CDR3 contains 17 residues. In germline, CDR1 is KGHSH, CDR2 LQKENI. The CDR3 nucleotides are TGTGCCAGCTCCCAAAGGGACAGGGGGCGCCATGATTCACCCCTCCACTTT. It specifies CASSQRDRGRHDSPLHF.

This clonotype has only one observation. This chain joins TRBV7-2 and TRBJ2-3; D perhaps matches TRBD1 (5 bases). Germline V gene data show CDR1 as SGHTA and CDR2 as FQGNSA. V shed 4 bases and J shed 3 bases, with 14 bases lying between them. This CDR3 region has 15 residues. CDR3 DNA sequence: TGTGCCAGCAGCTCAGAAAGGCAGGGAACAGATACGCAGTATTTT. It is translated as CASSSERQGTDTQYF.

CDR3 in amino acids: CASSQEAGETQYF. The CDR3 nucleotides read TGCGCCAGCAGCCAAGAGGCGGGGGAGACCCAGTACTTC. The genes are TRBV4-1 and TRBJ2-5, with TRBD2 as a possible D gene (6 bases). V dropped 0 bases and J dropped 5 bases, with 7 bases sitting between them. CDR3 length: 13 amino acids. Germline-derived CDR1 and CDR2 are MGHRA and YSYEKL.

The rearrangement uses TRBV6-5 and TRBJ2-2; 7 bases line up with TRBD2. CDR3 length equals 18 residues. Germline assignment: CDR1 MNHEY and CDR2 SVGAGI. Trimming removed 0 bases from V and 3 bases from J; junction bases left unmatched: 10. The CDR3 DNA sequence: TGTGCCAGCAGTTACTCGACGGGTCGGGAGGACGACACCGGGGAGCTGTTTTTT. This codes for CASSYSTGREDDTGELFF.

Here the CDR3 reads CASSFSGHNEQFF. CDR3 in DNA: TGTGCCAGCAGTTTTTCGGGGCACAATGAGCAGTTCTTC. The chain links TRBV12-3 or TRBV12-4 to TRBJ2-1, with D perhaps given as TRBD1 or TRBD2 (5 bases each). This CDR3 region has 13 residues. V was trimmed by 3 bases and J by 5 bases, leaving 8 bases between them.

This sequence joins TRBV10-3 and TRBJ1-1; the D is unclear. CDR3 length equals 14 residues. Deletions cut 6 bases from V and 0 bases from J, with 11 bases between. Looked up from germline, CDR1 is ENHRY and CDR2 is SYGVKD. CDR3 sequence: CAIREASMNTEAFF. DNA for the CDR3: TGTGCCATCAGAGAGGCAAGCATGAACACTGAAGCTTTCTTT.

The V gene is TRBV24-1, the J gene TRBJ2-2; the D gene is possibly TRBD2 (5 bases). The V gene's germline CDR1 is KGHDR and CDR2 SFDVKD. The CDR3 extends over 16 amino acids. V was pared by 7 bases and J by 0 bases, with 14 bases between. The CDR3 DNA reads as TGTGCCACCAGCCCTCGGGGTGGGGCGAACACCGGGGAGCTGTTTTTT. Its protein product is CATSPRGGANTGELFF.

The gene calls are TRBV20-1 and TRBJ1-1; D may be TRBD1 (5 bases). This CDR3 comprises 16 residues. Germline loops: CDR1 DFQATT, CDR2 SNEGSKA (reference sequence). V gave up 1 base and J gave up 0 bases, with 15 bases separating them. CDR3 residues: CSARVLGEGMNTEAFF. Here the CDR3 DNA reads TGCAGTGCTAGAGTTTTGGGGGAGGGGATGAACACTGAAGCTTTCTTT.

The rearrangement joins TRBV19 to TRBJ2-1, with 10 positions matching TRBD2. There are 20 residues in the CDR3. Germline V gene lookup returns CDR1 LNHDA and CDR2 SQIVND (reference sequence). After removal of 4 bases from V and 7 bases from J, the junction contained 22 bases not matched to a gene. The CDR3 DNA reads as TGTGCCAGTAGTACCCCTGGACTAGCGGCGTCTTCAATGGTTGGGAATGAGCAGTTCTTC. Amino acid sequence: CASSTPGLAASSMVGNEQFF.

This chain links TRBV29-1 with TRBJ1-1, with D hard to call. The CDR3 loop spans 14 amino acids. Germline CDR1 and CDR2: SQVTM and ANQGSEA. V was trimmed by 5 bases and J by 1 base, leaving 14 bases between them. This CDR3 reads CSVYPGPTNTEAFF. Here the CDR3 DNA reads TGCAGCGTTTACCCCGGACCGACGAACACTGAAGCTTTCTTT.

This chain's CDR3 is CASSENGMSNQPQHF. CDR3 coding DNA: TGTGCCAGCAGCGAAAACGGTATGAGCAATCAGCCCCAGCATTTT. V gene TRBV7-9 combines with J gene TRBJ1-5; no firm D call. V lost 5 bases, J lost 1 base, and 12 bases lay in between. Germline loops: CDR1 SEHNR, CDR2 FQNEAQ (reference sequence). This CDR3 region has 15 residues.

V is TRBV9 and J is TRBJ2-2; D may match TRBD1 or TRBD2 (5 bases each). CDR3 size: 15 residues. Trimming shortened V by 5 bases and J by 2 bases, and 13 bases separated the two germline ends. CDR1 SGDLS and CDR2 YYNGEE come from the germline V gene. CDR3 sequence (DNA): TGTGCCAGCAGTGTGGGACCGCTCAACACCGGGGAGCTGTTTTTT. Translating gives CASSVGPLNTGELFF.

The chain employs TRBV2 and TRBJ2-1, with 10 bases identical to TRBD1. CDR3 length: 16 residues. The germline V gene has CDR1 SNHLY and CDR2 FYNNEI. The ends lost 8 bases at V and 4 bases at J; junction bases unmatched: 11. CDR3 region: CASRRTGQGLYNEQFF. DNA for the CDR3: TGTGCCAGCCGGAGAACGGGACAGGGGTTGTACAATGAGCAGTTCTTC.

This chain connects TRBV9 to TRBJ2-5; 7 positions agree with TRBD1. Germline V CDR1 and CDR2: SGDLS, YYNGEE. This CDR3 is 15 amino acids long. Unmatched junction bases numbered 9, after V lost 4 bases and J lost 3 bases. CDR3 coding DNA: TGTGCCAGCAGCACCGGACAGGTTGTAAAAGAGACCCAGTACTTC. Translation gives CASSTGQVVKETQYF.

The rearrangement joins TRBV2 to TRBJ2-7, with 12 bases fitting TRBD1. J was trimmed by 3 bases and V by 6 bases; bases with no gene match: 9. The CDR3 is 16 amino acids. Looked up from germline, CDR1 is SNHLY and CDR2 is FYNNEI. The CDR3 bases are TGTGCCAGCAGGATGTCCGGGACAGGGGGCTTCTACGAGCAGTACTTC. Its translation is CASRMSGTGGFYEQYF.

V and J are TRBV4-1 and TRBJ2-7; 8 bases fit TRBD2. The CDR3 spans 15 residues. In germline, CDR1 is MGHRA, CDR2 YSYEKL. Unmatched junction bases numbered 4, after V lost 2 bases and J lost 1 base. CDR3 coding DNA: TGCGCCAGCAGCCAAATCCCGGGAGGGTCCTACGAGCAGTACTTC. It yields the protein CASSQIPGGSYEQYF.